Listed below are T cell receptor beta chains from one sample, sequenced in a study of cytomegalovirus exposure and HLA in healthy donors. Some clones are missing from TCRdb's copy, which holds only in-frame ones; the method was immunoSEQ multiplex PCR. The data show 65,000 to 85,000 clones, 70% to 90% seen once. The sequencing input was PBMCs. These receptors were collected from a woman in her 30s in good health and CMV-seronegative. Both conserved end residues are part of each CDR3. D genes are given only for firm matches. Size tells how often a clone was seen (once, few, many) or the class of an expanded clone, and some rows leave it out.

size	V	J	D	DNA	CDR3
few	TRBV9	TRBJ2-1	TRBD2	TGTGCCAGCAGCGTCACCGGGACTAGCGGCTTCAGTGAGCAGTTCTTC	CASSVTGTSGFSEQFF
.	TRBV7-6	TRBJ2-1	TRBD2	TGTGCCAGCAGCTTAGCGGGACTAGCGGGAGCCTCCTACAATGAGCAGTTCTTC	CASSLAGLAGASYNEQFF
.	TRBV18	TRBJ2-5	.	TGTGCCAGCTCGACAGCTCCAAAAGAGACCCAGTACTTC	CASSTAPKETQYF
.	TRBV5-1	TRBJ1-1	TRBD1	TGCGCCAGCAGCTTGGCCCCGGGACAGTTGAACACTGAAGCTTTCTTT	CASSLAPGQLNTEAFF
.	TRBV6-4	TRBJ2-3	TRBD1	TGTGCCAGCAGCTGGGACAGCCGCACAGATACGCAGTATTTT	CASSWDSRTDTQYF
.	TRBV5-1	TRBJ1-1	TRBD1	TGCGCCAGCAGCGACAGGGGAGGTGAAGCTTTCTTT	CASSDRGGEAFF
.	TRBV9	TRBJ1-3	.	TGTGCCAGCAGCCCTAGGGAGGACTCTGGAAACACCATATATTTT	CASSPREDSGNTIYF
.	TRBV7-6	TRBJ2-5	.	TGTGCCAGCAGCTCCCCCTTGAGACAAGAGACCCAGTACTTC	CASSSPLRQETQYF
.	TRBV28	TRBJ1-2	TRBD1	TGTGCCAGCAGGTCGCCGGGACAGGTGTTCGGCTACACCTTC	CASRSPGQVFGYTF
.	TRBV27	TRBJ1-2	TRBD1	TGTGCCAGCAGTGCCCAGGGGGCGGACGGTGGCTACACCTTC	CASSAQGADGGYTF
.	TRBV28	TRBJ2-2	.	TGTGCCAGCAGTTTATACAGGGCGAACACCGGGGAGCTGTTTTTT	CASSLYRANTGELFF
.	TRBV14	TRBJ1-6	TRBD1	TGTGCCAGCAGCCAATTGGGACAGGCGAATTCACCCCTCCACTTT	CASSQLGQANSPLHF
few	TRBV19	TRBJ1-4	TRBD1	TGTGCCTCCTCAGGGGCAGGGGGAGAAAAACTGTTTTTT	CASSGAGGEKLFF
.	TRBV14	TRBJ1-3	.	TGTGCCAGCAGCTACTCTGGAAACACCATATATTTT	CASSYSGNTIYF
.	TRBV28	TRBJ2-2	.	TGTGCCAGCAGCCAGGGTCCGAACACCGGGGAGCTGTTTTTT	CASSQGPNTGELFF
.	TRBV7-2	TRBJ2-7	TRBD2	TGTGCCAGCAGCTTCCCCGGGACTAGCGGGACCGTCGAGCAGTACTTC	CASSFPGTSGTVEQYF
once	TRBV19	TRBJ2-3	TRBD2	TGTGCCAGTAGTAGTGGGGAGCGGGAGTACACAGATACGCAGTATTTT	CASSSGEREYTDTQYF
.	TRBV7-2	TRBJ1-3	.	TGTGCCAGCAGCACCGGTGGGGACATGGATACGTATTTT	CASSTGGDMDTYF
.	TRBV5-1	TRBJ1-2	.	TGCGCCAGCAGTTCCGCAGGGGAAGCTGGCTACACCTTC	CASSSAGEAGYTF
.	TRBV9	TRBJ2-1	TRBD1	TGTGCCAGCAGCCTTGGCCTGGGACAGGGCGATGAGCAGTTCTTC	CASSLGLGQGDEQFF
few	TRBV6-1	TRBJ1-3	TRBD1	TGTGCCAGCACCGGACAGGGATTCTCTGGAAACACCATATATTTT	CASTGQGFSGNTIYF
.	TRBV29-1	TRBJ2-7	TRBD2	TGCAGCGTTGAAATCGGACTAGCGGGAGTTGCCTACGAGCAGTACTTC	CSVEIGLAGVAYEQYF
.	TRBV7-2	TRBJ1-3	.	TGTGCCAGCAGCTCTTTATCTGGAAACACCATATATTTT	CASSSLSGNTIYF
.	TRBV7-9	TRBJ1-2	.	TGTGCCAGCAGCTTACCGGGATGGACTAACTATGGCTACACCTTC	CASSLPGWTNYGYTF
.	TRBV7-2	TRBJ1-5	.	TGTGCCAGCAGCCCCACGGTGGACATCGTATATAGCAATCAGCCCCAGCATTTT	CASSPTVDIVYSNQPQHF
.	TRBV28	TRBJ1-2	.	TGTGCCAGCAGTTTAACAGCTACCCGCTATGGCTACACCTTC	CASSLTATRYGYTF
.	TRBV5-1	TRBJ2-1	TRBD2	TGCGCCAGCAGCTTGGGGCTAGCGGGAGGTTCCTACAATGAGCAGTTCTTC	CASSLGLAGGSYNEQFF
.	TRBV28	TRBJ1-6	.	TGTGCCAGCAGTTTATCCCGAATCTCGGGTAATTCACCCCTCCACTTT	CASSLSRISGNSPLHF
.	TRBV27	TRBJ1-4	.	TGTGCCAGCAGTACCCCAGGGGAGGGTGAAAAACTGTTTTTT	CASSTPGEGEKLFF
.	TRBV10-3	TRBJ2-2	.	TGTGCCATCAGTGACGGGACTGCGAACACCGGGGAGCTGTTTTTT	CAISDGTANTGELFF
once	TRBV25-1	TRBJ1-3	.	TGTGCCAGCAGTGAGGGGGGGCCAGGAAACACCATATATTTT	CASSEGGPGNTIYF